The 30 T cell receptor beta chains given below trace back to one sample, sequenced in a study of tumor and adjacent non-tumor tissue in lung cancer. TCRbeta libraries were built with three rounds of nested PCR, modified from ARM-PCR. From the multiplex PCR reads, TCRdb called clonotypes with MiXCR, one entry per CDR3 protein. The sample has roughly 82,000 distinct CDR3 sequences; around 80% are singletons. RNA was extracted from bulk tissue without any cell sorting. This non-tumor lung sample came from over 3 cm beyond the tumor edge. The sample comprised distant non-tumor lung tissue. These receptors came from a woman in her forties or fifties with non-small cell lung cancer.

A word on this clonotype: At one end, the junction sequence differs from germline, possibly due to a read error. The rearrangement joins TRBV6-5 to TRBJ1-4; D is uncertain. The CDR3 consists of 12 residues. CDR1 is MNHEY, CDR2 SVGAGI, per germline. The CDR3, as DNA: TGTGTCAGCAGGACCCTGAATGAAGAACTGTTTTTT. It specifies CVSRTLNEELFF.

The J gene is TRBJ2-2, the V gene TRBV12-3 or TRBV12-4, with unresolved D. Trimming took off 6 bases at V and 7 bases at J, with 12 bases between the two ends. The CDR3 loop spans 13 amino acids. The CDR3 loop reads CASRLQGIGELFF. Here the CDR3 DNA reads TGTGCCAGCAGACTACAAGGTATCGGGGAGCTGTTTTTT.

Remarks on this clonotype: The junction does not match germline at one end; this may be a read error. The gene calls are TRBV11-2 and TRBJ2-3; TRBD1 is a possible D gene (6 bases). From germline, CDR1 is SGHAT and CDR2 FQNNGV. The CDR3 totals 15 residues. CDR3 sequence reads: CANSLGPPGDHMQYF. CDR3 nucleotides: TGTGCCAACAGCTTGGGACCCCCAGGGGACCATATGCAGTATTTT.

The rearrangement uses TRBV7-6 and TRBJ2-5; 14 positions agree with TRBD2. V was pared by 4 bases and J by 4 bases, with 14 bases of the junction left unmatched. Germline CDR1 SGHVS, CDR2 FNYEAQ. This CDR3 has 19 residues. The CDR3 is CASSSYPPPGTSGRETQYF. The CDR3 DNA reads TGTGCCAGCAGCTCATACCCCCCTCCCGGGACTAGCGGGAGAGAGACCCAGTACTTC. The full variable domain, completed using reference TRBV7-6 and TRBJ2-5, is GAGVSQSPRYKVTKRGQDVALRCDPISGHVSLYWYRQALGQGPEFLTYFNYEAQQDKSGLPNDRFSAERPEGSISTLTIQRTEQRDSAMYRCASSSYPPPGTSGRETQYFGPGTRLLVL.

Of note for this clonotype: Compared with germline, one end of the junction differs, possibly owing to a read error. The V and J genes are TRBV6-5 and TRBJ2-7; maybe TRBD1 (5 bases). Germline CDR1 MNHEY, CDR2 SVGAGI. This CDR3 contains 14 residues. The chain's CDR3 is CASTRQSFSYEQYF. The CDR3 coding sequence is TGTGCTAGCACCCGACAGAGTTTCTCCTACGAGCAGTACTTC.

In regard to this clonotype: One end of the junction fails to match germline, which may point to a read error. This chain connects TRBV28 to TRBJ1-2; tentatively, D is TRBD1 (5 bases). Germline V gives CDR1 MDHEN, CDR2 SYDVKM. CDR3 length: 14 amino acids. CDR3 in amino acids: CTSSSQGEGDGYTF. CDR3 bases: TGTACCAGCAGTTCCCAAGGGGAAGGGGATGGCTACACCTTC.

A word on this clonotype: The junction departs from germline at one end; a sequencing error may be responsible. The V gene is TRBV29-1, the J gene TRBJ2-3; D is unresolved. CDR3 length: 13 amino acids. Germline-derived CDR1 and CDR2 are SQVTM and ANQGSEA. In DNA, the CDR3 is TGCAGTGTAGGATCCCATTCCACAGATACGCTGTATTTT. Its translation is CSVGSHSTDTLYF.

This clonotype appeared once. This sequence may be a read error, since a much larger clone differs from it by one base. V usage is TRBV24-1 and J usage is TRBJ2-5, with D uncertain. The CDR3 covers 12 residues. Per germline, CDR1 KGHDR and CDR2 SFDVKD. As DNA, the CDR3 is TGTGCCACCGGTGATTGGCAAGAGACCCAGTACTTC. Translated: CATGDWQETQYF.

Notes on this clonotype: A read error may account for a junction end that differs from germline. The CDR3 spells CAGTEVSTTDTQYF. Written as DNA, the CDR3 is TGTGCCGGCACCGAAGTTAGTACCACAGACACGCAGTATTTT. The V gene is TRBV6-6, the J gene TRBJ2-3; no definite D call. Germline CDR1 and CDR2: MNHNY and SVGAGI (reference sequence). The CDR3 runs to 14 residues.

The chain uses TRBV4-1 and TRBJ2-1, with D possibly TRBD2 on 6 matching bases. Germline values: CDR1 MGHRA, CDR2 YSYEKL. The CDR3 length is 14 residues. CDR3 in amino acids: CSSSPAPEGDEQFF. CDR3 DNA sequence: TGCAGCAGCAGCCCGGCGCCGGAGGGAGATGAGCAGTTCTTC.

Note on this clonotype: A much more abundant neighbour one base away suggests this may be a read error. The V gene is TRBV5-1, the J gene TRBJ2-7; 7 bases are shared with TRBD2. The trim removed 7 bases at V and 9 bases at J, leaving 7 bases unmatched. This CDR3 has 11 residues. From germline, CDR1 is SGHRS and CDR2 YFSETQ. The CDR3 protein is CASEGTTRQYF. CDR3 DNA sequence: TGCGCCAGCGAAGGGACTACGCGGCAGTACTTC.

With regard to this clonotype: Since no conserved phenylalanine or tryptophan closes the CDR3, a read error is the likely cause. V is TRBV28 and J is TRBJ2-5; TRBD1 or TRBD2 may be the D gene (6 bases each). V was cut by 5 bases and J by 4 bases, with 20 bases left in between. The CDR3 extends over 16 amino acids. Germline values: CDR1 MDHEN, CDR2 SYDVKM. The CDR3 region is CASSPGGKGVGETQYL. The CDR3 DNA sequence: TGTGCCAGCAGTCCGGGCGGGAAGGGGGTGGGAGAGACCCAGTACCTC.

About this clonotype itself: The junction does not match germline at one end; this may be a read error. The V call is TRBV28, the J call TRBJ2-7, with D possibly matching TRBD1 (6 bases). Germline V gives CDR1 MDHEN, CDR2 SYDVKM. CDR3 length equals 14 residues. The CDR3 reads CASSLTGHLHEQYF. CDR3 DNA: TGTGCCAGCAGTCTCACGGGACACCTCCACGAGCAATACTTC.

For this clonotype: Compared with germline, one end of the junction differs, possibly owing to a read error. V and J are TRBV4-2 and TRBJ2-6; no definite D call. CDR1 and CDR2 from the germline V gene are LGHNA and YNFKEQ. The length of the CDR3 is 15 residues. As DNA, the CDR3 is TGTGCCAGCAGCCCCAGTCGCTCTGAGGCCAACGTCCTGACTTTC. Amino acid sequence: CASSPSRSEANVLTF.

Turning to this clonotype: As the CDR3 is not closed by the conserved phenylalanine or tryptophan, this likely results from a read error. Because the CDR3's place on the DNA is in doubt, the DNA is left out and the CDR3 is given as listed by TCRdb. This chain connects TRBV28 to TRBJ1-1; TRBD1 reflects the table's D call only, with no check against the DNA. CDR1 MDHEN and CDR2 SYDVKM come from the germline V gene. The CDR3 is made up of 18 amino acids, end residues included. The CDR3 loop reads CDSSLHLGSTGIDTEAFS.

This clonotype has ten or more counts. The genes are TRBV6-4 and TRBJ2-3; the match to TRBD2 covers 11 bases. The trim removed 2 bases at V and 4 bases at J, leaving 5 bases unmatched. The CDR3 consists of 16 residues. Per germline, CDR1 MRHNA and CDR2 SNTAGT. The CDR3 region has the DNA TGTGCCAGCAGTGACGGACTAGCGGGTCCTGCAGATACGCAGTATTTT. Protein sequence: CASSDGLAGPADTQYF.

In its sample, this clonotype was seen a few times. This may stem from a read error, because a much larger clone lies one nucleotide away. The chain uses TRBV10-3 and TRBJ2-4; 8 bases fit TRBD2. Germline CDR1 is ENHRY and CDR2 is SYGVKD. The CDR3 runs to 12 residues. The CDR3 sequence: CAAAKTSEARNF. CDR3 coding DNA: TGTGCCGCCGCTAAGACTAGCGAGGCTCGGAACTTC.

This clonotype was seen repeatedly, ten times or more. The J gene is TRBJ1-4, the V gene TRBV28; D gene ambiguous. The CDR3 is made up of 14 amino acids. Germline values: CDR1 MDHEN, CDR2 SYDVKM. Trimming left V 5 bases short and J 0 bases short, with 7 bases between. In nucleotides, the CDR3 is TGTGCCAGCAGTACAGATTCAACTAATGAAAAACTGTTTTTT. It yields the protein CASSTDSTNEKLFF.

About this clonotype itself: Germline is not matched at one junction end, which may reflect a read error. The V and J genes are TRBV20-1 and TRBJ2-5; D possibly corresponds to TRBD1 (6 bases). Germline V gene data show CDR1 as DFQATT and CDR2 as SNEGSKA (reference sequence). The CDR3 has 12 amino acids. The CDR3 sequence: CSARPGEDTHYF. The CDR3 region has the DNA TGCAGTGCTAGGCCAGGGGAAGATACCCATTACTTC.

As concerns this clonotype: The final CDR3 position lacks the conserved phenylalanine or tryptophan, pointing to a likely read error. The DNA is left out, because the CDR3 cannot be placed on it with certainty; the CDR3 is given as TCRdb lists it. The chain is built from TRBV12-3 or TRBV12-4 and TRBJ2-4; the table's TRBD2 call for D was not verified on the DNA. The CDR3 is 15 amino acids long, termini counted. CDR3 loop: CASSLGAVEGAPIYL.

Regarding this clonotype: At one of its ends the junction is not consistent with the germline gene, which may arise from a read error. The V gene is TRBV6-1, the J gene TRBJ2-4; D is unclear. The CDR3 sequence is 20 residues long. Germline lookup yields CDR1 MNHNS and CDR2 SASEGT. CDR3 sequence (DNA): TGTGCCACCAGTCAATTATGGACCATAGCCGGAGATATAACCAAAAACATTCAGTACTTC. Translation: CATSQLWTIAGDITKNIQYF.

For this clonotype: Since no conserved phenylalanine or tryptophan closes the CDR3, a read error is the likely cause. V gene TRBV6-5 combines with J gene TRBJ1-1; no definite D call. The CDR3 covers 11 residues. Per germline, CDR1 MNHEY and CDR2 SVGAGI. Trimming pared 5 bases from V and 8 bases from J, leaving 9 bases between. The CDR3 DNA reads as TGTGCCAGCAGTAACCAGAGGGAAGCTTTCTAT. Translating gives CASSNQREAFY.

Regarding this clonotype: The junction departs from germline at one end; a sequencing error may be responsible. V gene TRBV11-2 combines with J gene TRBJ1-2, with D hard to call. This CDR3 comprises 14 residues. CDR1 is SGHAT and CDR2 is FQNNGV in the germline V gene. DNA of the CDR3: TGTACCAGCAGCTCAACGACGGAAGCCTATGACTACACATTC. Residues: CTSSSTTEAYDYTF.

Points on this clonotype: This may be a read error: a much more frequent sequence differs by one nucleotide. The conserved phenylalanine or tryptophan normally closing the CDR3 is absent here, so this likely arose from a read error. It is unclear where the CDR3 begins or ends on the DNA, so no DNA is shown, and the CDR3 is as TCRdb lists it. The chain employs TRBV14 and TRBJ2-7. 12 amino acids form the CDR3, both terminal residues included. Germline-derived CDR1 and CDR2 are SGHDN and FVKESK. CDR3 region: CASSHDTYERYS.

For this clonotype: One end of the junction does not line up with germline, which may come from a read error. This chain joins TRBV30 and TRBJ2-7; no reliable D call. The CDR3 sequence is 12 residues long. Germline V CDR1 and CDR2: GTSNPN, SVGIG (reference sequence). The CDR3 reads CVWSVTLYEEYF. The CDR3 DNA follows: TGTGTCTGGAGTGTCACGTTATACGAGGAGTACTTC.

This clonotype was detected many times. The chain joins TRBV28 to TRBJ1-2; D is undetermined. The V end was cut by 2 bases, the J end by 7 bases, with 14 bases between. Germline lookup yields CDR1 MDHEN and CDR2 SYDVKM. The CDR3 extends over 14 amino acids. In DNA form, the CDR3 reads TGTGCCAGCAGTTTAGCCACTAGGCAAGGTGGCTACACCTTC. This encodes CASSLATRQGGYTF.

This clonotype was counted a single time. V is TRBV6-2 or TRBV6-3 and J is TRBJ2-6; possible D gene TRBD2, 5 bases. The V gene's germline CDR1 is MNHEY and CDR2 SVGEGT. This CDR3 has 13 amino acids. Trimming shortened V by 9 bases and J by 8 bases, and 14 bases separated the two germline ends. CDR3 protein: CASTPDGTNVLTF. CDR3 coding DNA: TGTGCCAGTACCCCCGACGGGACCAACGTCCTGACTTTC.

With regard to this clonotype: The junction departs from germline at one end; a sequencing error may be responsible. The V call is TRBV12-3 or TRBV12-4, the J call TRBJ2-3; D is perhaps TRBD2 (5 bases). This CDR3 region has 12 residues. The CDR3 is CATGSSTDSQYF. In nucleotides, the CDR3 is TGTGCCACCGGATCTAGCACAGATTCGCAGTATTTT.

Worth noting for this clonotype: Germline and junction disagree at one end, which may indicate a read error. CDR3 residues: CTSYPATGGMNNQPQHF. Here the CDR3 DNA reads TGTACCAGTTATCCGGCGACAGGGGGTATGAACAATCAGCCCCAGCATTTC. V and J are TRBV6-1 and TRBJ1-5, with 9 bases fitting TRBD1. The CDR3 contains 17 residues. The germline CDR1 and CDR2 sequences are MNHNS and SASEGT.

As to this clonotype: No conserved phenylalanine or tryptophan ends this CDR3, so it is likely a read error. The CDR3 here is CPSSIGLAGVAEQYL. CDR3 bases: TGTCCCAGCAGTATCGGACTAGCGGGAGTAGCCGAGCAGTACCTC. The chain recombines TRBV6-2 or TRBV6-3 with TRBJ2-7, with 13 bases lining up with TRBD2. CDR1 and CDR2 from the germline V gene are MNHEY and SVGEGT. This CDR3 is built from 15 residues.